This T cell receptor beta chain is from a study of T-cell reconstitution after alpha-beta-depleted transplantation in children (dated by TCRdb to 2016 to 2017). With respect to the entire study: T-cell immune reconstitution after TCRalphabeta/CD19-depleted allogeneic hematopoietic cell transplantation in children was quantitatively tracked in the study by means of TCR repertoire profiling. Here is what the overall study found, with its caveats: The apparently early recovery of alphabetaT-cell counts about two months after transplant reportedly depended on only several hundred rapidly expanded clones that came from non-depleted graft cells. The frequencies of hyperexpanded clones fell over the following months, and after one year, T-cell counts and TCRbeta diversity were mostly attributed to newly produced T cells. The high TCRbeta diversity at day 60 in some patients was ascribed to recipient T cells and intrathymic progenitors that had survived conditioning.

This clonotype was found many times. Its antigen has not been determined. Per-base qualities were not stored, and no clone one base away is much larger. The sample's treatment or condition label, in plain terms: allogeneic hematopoietic cell transplantation with graft depleted of TCRalphabeta T cells and CD19 B cells. TCRalphabeta/CD19-depleted allogeneic hematopoietic cell grafts were given to the transplant recipients, all of whom were children. Receptor libraries were prepared by PCR. This sample was sequenced with an Illumina HiSeq 2500. To normalize quantification of the TCRbeta repertoire, the TCR libraries were built with molecular barcoding that relied on unique molecular identifiers. TCRdb reprocessing: public reads trimmed at Q25 with fastp, clones called with MiXCR, in-frame beta chains kept. Every CDR3 protein is listed once, alongside the most common genes and DNA of its rows. For this sample the table gives hundreds of thousands of distinct CDR3 sequences, of which roughly a tenth were detected only once. Under 30% of the sample lies in the top ten.

CDR1 MNHEY and CDR2 SVGEGT were looked up in the germline V gene. From its cysteine to its phenylalanine, the CDR3 spans 13 amino acids. Only CDR3 DNA is held: 39 bases, read in frame from base 1. V trim: 7 bases; J trim: 7 bases; unmatched bases: 4. This specimen consisted of PBMCs, obtained before TCRalphabeta/CD19-depleted stem cell transplant. The sequence links TRBV6-2 or TRBV6-3 to TRBJ1-6; the junction holds 7 bases that match TRBD1. This clonotype originated in a child in the first two years of life with acute myeloid leukemia, due to receive a stem cell transplant. The DNA sequence is as follows: TGTGCCAGCAACAGGGGATGGAATTCACCCCTCCACTTT. This translates into CASNRGWNSPLHF.